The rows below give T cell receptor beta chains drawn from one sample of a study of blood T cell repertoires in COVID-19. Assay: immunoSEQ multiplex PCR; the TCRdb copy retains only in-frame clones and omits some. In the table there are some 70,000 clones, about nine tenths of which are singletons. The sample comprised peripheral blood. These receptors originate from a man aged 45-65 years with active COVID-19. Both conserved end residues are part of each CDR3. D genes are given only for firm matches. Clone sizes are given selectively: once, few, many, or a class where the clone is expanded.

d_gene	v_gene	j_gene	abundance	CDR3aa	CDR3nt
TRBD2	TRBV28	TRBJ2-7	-	CASSPPAGGGSYEQYF	TGTGCCAGCAGTCCCCCCGCGGGGGGCGGCTCCTACGAGCAGTACTTC
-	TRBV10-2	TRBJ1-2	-	CASMRDDYGYTF	TGCGCCAGCATGCGCGATGACTATGGCTACACCTTC
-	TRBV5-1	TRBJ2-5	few	CASSFTRAEETQYF	TGCGCCAGCAGCTTCACTAGGGCAGAAGAGACCCAGTACTTC
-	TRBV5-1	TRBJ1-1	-	CASSLSQGQWGEAFF	TGCGCCAGCAGCTTGTCACAGGGCCAATGGGGAGAAGCTTTCTTT
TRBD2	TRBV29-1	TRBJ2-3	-	CSFAGGGTDTQYF	TGCAGCTTTGCGGGGGGGGGAACAGATACGCAGTATTTT
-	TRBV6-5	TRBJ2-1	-	CASSPTYSSYNEQFF	TGTGCCAGCAGTCCCACGTACAGCTCCTACAATGAGCAGTTCTTC
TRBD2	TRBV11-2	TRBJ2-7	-	CASSPTSGASYEQYF	TGTGCCAGCAGCCCGACTAGCGGGGCCTCCTACGAGCAGTACTTC
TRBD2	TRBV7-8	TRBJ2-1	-	CASSYPIRTRAYNEQFF	TGTGCCAGCAGCTACCCCATCAGGACTAGGGCCTACAATGAGCAGTTCTTC
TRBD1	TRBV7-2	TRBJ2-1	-	CASSLDRGRLNEQFF	TGTGCCAGCAGCTTAGACAGGGGACGCCTCAATGAGCAGTTCTTC
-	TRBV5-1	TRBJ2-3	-	CASSWRGPATDTQYF	TGCGCCAGCAGCTGGAGGGGTCCCGCAACAGATACGCAGTATTTT
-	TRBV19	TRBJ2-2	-	CASSIDRVNTGELFF	TGTGCCAGTAGTATAGACAGGGTAAACACCGGGGAGCTGTTTTTT
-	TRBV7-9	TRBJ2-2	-	CASSFDRWGQTNTGELFF	TGTGCCAGCAGCTTCGACCGTTGGGGGCAAACGAACACCGGGGAGCTGTTTTTT
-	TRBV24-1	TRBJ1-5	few	CATSRQIDQPQHF	TGTGCCACCAGTAGACAGATCGATCAGCCCCAGCATTTT
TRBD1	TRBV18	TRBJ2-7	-	CASSPIADRDYEQYF	TGTGCCAGCTCACCTATTGCGGACAGGGACTACGAGCAGTACTTC
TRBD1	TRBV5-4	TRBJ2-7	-	CASSSGDRAYEQYF	TGTGCCAGCAGCTCTGGAGACAGGGCGTACGAGCAGTACTTC
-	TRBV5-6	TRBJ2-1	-	CASSRRLGEQGGNEQFF	TGTGCCAGCAGTCGAAGGCTGGGGGAACAGGGTGGCAATGAGCAGTTCTTC
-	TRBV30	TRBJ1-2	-	CAWTGSWSFNYGYTF	TGTGCCTGGACCGGTTCCTGGAGCTTTAACTATGGCTACACCTTC
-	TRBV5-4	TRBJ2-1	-	CASSPSGSSYNEQFF	TGTGCCAGCAGCCCATCGGGGAGCTCCTACAATGAGCAGTTCTTC
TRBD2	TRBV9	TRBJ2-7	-	CASSVRSSGETYEQYF	TGTGCCAGCAGCGTACGCTCTAGCGGGGAGACCTACGAGCAGTACTTC
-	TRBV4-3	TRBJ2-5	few	CASSQGTSKKVETQYF	TGCGCCAGCAGCCAAGGGACATCTAAAAAGGTAGAGACCCAGTACTTC
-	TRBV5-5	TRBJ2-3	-	CASTETAADTQYF	TGTGCCAGCACCGAGACTGCAGCAGATACGCAGTATTTT
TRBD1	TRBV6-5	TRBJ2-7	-	CASKWGQGSYEQYF	TGTGCCAGCAAGTGGGGACAGGGGTCTTACGAGCAGTACTTC
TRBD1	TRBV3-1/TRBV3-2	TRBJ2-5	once	CASSHGDRVGETQYF	TGTGCCAGCAGCCACGGGGACAGGGTAGGGGAGACCCAGTACTTC
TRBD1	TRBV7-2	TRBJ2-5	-	CASSKSQGAWETQYF	TGTGCCAGCAGTAAATCACAGGGGGCTTGGGAGACCCAGTACTTC
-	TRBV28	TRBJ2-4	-	CASSLILNYSIEKNIQYF	TGTGCCAGCAGTTTGATCCTAAACTACTCCATAGAGAAAAACATTCAGTACTTC
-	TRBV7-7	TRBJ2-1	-	CASSTMTGWSSYNEQFF	TGTGCCAGCAGCACAATGACAGGCTGGAGCTCCTACAATGAGCAGTTCTTC
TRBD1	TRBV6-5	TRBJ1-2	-	CASRGTGDYYGYTF	TGTGCCAGCAGGGGGACAGGGGATTACTATGGCTACACCTTC
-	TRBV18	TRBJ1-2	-	CASSPQGGGSNGYTF	TGTGCCAGCTCACCCCAAGGGGGGGGATCGAATGGCTACACCTTC
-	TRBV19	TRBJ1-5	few	CASSIGLNSNQPQHF	TGTGCCAGTAGTATCGGTCTGAATAGCAATCAGCCCCAGCATTTT
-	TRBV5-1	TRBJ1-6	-	CASSRNNAGANNNSPLHF	TGCGCCAGCAGTCGTAACAACGCGGGGGCTAACAATAATTCACCCCTCCACTTT
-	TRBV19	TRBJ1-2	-	CASSSGGEPRTGVYGYTF	TGTGCCAGTAGTAGTGGAGGGGAGCCACGGACGGGTGTGTATGGCTACACCTTC
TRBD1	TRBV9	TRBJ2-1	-	CASSGIGGEQFF	TGTGCCAGCAGCGGAATAGGGGGCGAGCAGTTCTTC
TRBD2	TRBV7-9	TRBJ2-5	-	CASSSGLADGQETQYF	TGTGCCAGCAGCTCCGGACTAGCGGATGGGCAAGAGACCCAGTACTTC
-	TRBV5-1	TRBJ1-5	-	CASSTGDSNQPQHF	TGCGCCAGCAGTACCGGGGATAGCAATCAGCCCCAGCATTTT
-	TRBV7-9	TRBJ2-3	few	CASSPYLGDTDTQYF	TGTGCCAGCAGCCCTTACCTCGGGGACACAGATACGCAGTATTTT